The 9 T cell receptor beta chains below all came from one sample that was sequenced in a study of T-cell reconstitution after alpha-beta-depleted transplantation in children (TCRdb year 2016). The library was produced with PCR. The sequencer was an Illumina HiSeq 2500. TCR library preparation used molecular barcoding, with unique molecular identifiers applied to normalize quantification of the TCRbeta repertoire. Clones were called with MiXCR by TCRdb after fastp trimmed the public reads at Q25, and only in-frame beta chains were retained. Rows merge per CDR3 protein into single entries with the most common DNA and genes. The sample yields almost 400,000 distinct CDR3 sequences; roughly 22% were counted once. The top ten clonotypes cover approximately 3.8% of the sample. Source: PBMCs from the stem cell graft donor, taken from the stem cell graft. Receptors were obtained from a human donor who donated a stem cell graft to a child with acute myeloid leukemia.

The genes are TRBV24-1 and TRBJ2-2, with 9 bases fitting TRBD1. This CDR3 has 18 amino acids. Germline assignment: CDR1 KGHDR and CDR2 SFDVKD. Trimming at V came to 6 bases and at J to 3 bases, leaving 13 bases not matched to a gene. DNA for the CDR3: TGTGCCACCAGTACCTCACCCTGGACAGGGGAGGACACCGGGGAGCTGTTTTTT. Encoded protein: CATSTSPWTGEDTGELFF.

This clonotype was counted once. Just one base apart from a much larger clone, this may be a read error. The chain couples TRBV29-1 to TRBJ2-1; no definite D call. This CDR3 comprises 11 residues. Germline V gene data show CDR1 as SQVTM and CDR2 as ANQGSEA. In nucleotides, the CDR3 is TGCGGCACAACCCAAGGGAATGAGCAGTTCTTC. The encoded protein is CGTTQGNEQFF.

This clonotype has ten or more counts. The CDR3 DNA is TGCAGTGCTAGGACAGATACGCAGTATTTT. Translating gives CSARTDTQYF. The chain couples TRBV20-1 to TRBJ2-3; D is uncertain. The ends were cut back, 3 bases at V and 3 bases at J, with 1 base in the middle. This CDR3 is 10 amino acids long. The germline gives CDR1 DFQATT, CDR2 SNEGSKA (reference sequence).

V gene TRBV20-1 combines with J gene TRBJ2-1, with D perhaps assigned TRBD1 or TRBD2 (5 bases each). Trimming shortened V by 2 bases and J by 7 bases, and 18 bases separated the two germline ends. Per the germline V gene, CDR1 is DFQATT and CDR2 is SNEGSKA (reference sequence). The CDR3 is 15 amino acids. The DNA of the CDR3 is TGCAGTGCTAGAAGGGAGTACGGGGCGTCGAATGAGCAGTTCTTC. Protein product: CSARREYGASNEQFF.

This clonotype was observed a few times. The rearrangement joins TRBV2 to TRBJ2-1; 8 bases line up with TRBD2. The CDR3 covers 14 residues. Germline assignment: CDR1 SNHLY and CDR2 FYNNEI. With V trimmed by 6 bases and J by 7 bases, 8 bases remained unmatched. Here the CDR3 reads CASRQLAGFNEQFF. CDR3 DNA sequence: TGTGCCAGCAGGCAGTTAGCGGGATTTAATGAGCAGTTCTTC.

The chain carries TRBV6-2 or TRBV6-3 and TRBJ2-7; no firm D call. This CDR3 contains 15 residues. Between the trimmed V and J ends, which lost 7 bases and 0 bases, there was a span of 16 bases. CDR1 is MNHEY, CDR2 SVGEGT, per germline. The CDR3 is CASTLRVPSSYEQYF. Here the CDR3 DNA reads TGTGCCAGCACATTAAGAGTCCCCTCCTCCTACGAGCAGTACTTC.

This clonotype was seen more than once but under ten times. Here the CDR3 reads CASSESQGNSPSYNEQFF. As DNA, the CDR3 is TGTGCCAGCAGTGAAAGTCAGGGCAATAGTCCATCCTACAATGAGCAGTTCTTC. This chain links TRBV6-1 with TRBJ2-1; maybe TRBD1 (5 bases). V was clipped by 2 bases and J by 1 base, with 18 bases between them. CDR3 size: 18 residues. Germline CDR1 MNHNS, CDR2 SASEGT.

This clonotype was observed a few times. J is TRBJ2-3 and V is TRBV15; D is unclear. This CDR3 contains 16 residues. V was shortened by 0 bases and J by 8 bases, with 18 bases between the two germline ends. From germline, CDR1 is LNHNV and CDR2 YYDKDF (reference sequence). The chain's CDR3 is CATSRDRRSASGTQYF. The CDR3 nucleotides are TGTGCCACCAGCAGAGATCGAAGATCTGCATCAGGTACGCAGTATTTT.

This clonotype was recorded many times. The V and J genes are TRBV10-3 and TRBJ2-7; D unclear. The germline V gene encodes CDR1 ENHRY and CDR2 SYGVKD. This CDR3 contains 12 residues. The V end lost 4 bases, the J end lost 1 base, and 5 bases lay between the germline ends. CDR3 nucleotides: TGTGCCATCAGTGGTAAATCCTACGAGCAGTACTTC. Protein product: CAISGKSYEQYF.